In this sample, the clone carrying this T cell receptor beta chain turned up a few times. The data stem from a study of response to subunit inactivated influenza vaccine. Via MiXCR, TCRdb re-called the RT-PCR reads, giving one row per CDR3 protein. The table has around 190,000 distinct CDR3 sequences, around an eighth seen once; the top ten hold approximately 24%. The CDR3 loop spans 15 amino acids. V was shortened by 5 bases and J by 6 bases, with 16 bases between the two germline ends. The V call is TRBV12-3 or TRBV12-4, the J call TRBJ1-4; no firm D call. Sequenced here: CD8+ T cells sorted from PBMCs, sampled 5 days after vaccination. The TCR originated in a man between 45 and 60 years old who received an inactivated influenza vaccine. CDR3 DNA sequence: TGTGCCAGCAGTCATTCAGACAAGATCTATGAAAAACTGTTTTTT. It encodes CASSHSDKIYEKLFF.